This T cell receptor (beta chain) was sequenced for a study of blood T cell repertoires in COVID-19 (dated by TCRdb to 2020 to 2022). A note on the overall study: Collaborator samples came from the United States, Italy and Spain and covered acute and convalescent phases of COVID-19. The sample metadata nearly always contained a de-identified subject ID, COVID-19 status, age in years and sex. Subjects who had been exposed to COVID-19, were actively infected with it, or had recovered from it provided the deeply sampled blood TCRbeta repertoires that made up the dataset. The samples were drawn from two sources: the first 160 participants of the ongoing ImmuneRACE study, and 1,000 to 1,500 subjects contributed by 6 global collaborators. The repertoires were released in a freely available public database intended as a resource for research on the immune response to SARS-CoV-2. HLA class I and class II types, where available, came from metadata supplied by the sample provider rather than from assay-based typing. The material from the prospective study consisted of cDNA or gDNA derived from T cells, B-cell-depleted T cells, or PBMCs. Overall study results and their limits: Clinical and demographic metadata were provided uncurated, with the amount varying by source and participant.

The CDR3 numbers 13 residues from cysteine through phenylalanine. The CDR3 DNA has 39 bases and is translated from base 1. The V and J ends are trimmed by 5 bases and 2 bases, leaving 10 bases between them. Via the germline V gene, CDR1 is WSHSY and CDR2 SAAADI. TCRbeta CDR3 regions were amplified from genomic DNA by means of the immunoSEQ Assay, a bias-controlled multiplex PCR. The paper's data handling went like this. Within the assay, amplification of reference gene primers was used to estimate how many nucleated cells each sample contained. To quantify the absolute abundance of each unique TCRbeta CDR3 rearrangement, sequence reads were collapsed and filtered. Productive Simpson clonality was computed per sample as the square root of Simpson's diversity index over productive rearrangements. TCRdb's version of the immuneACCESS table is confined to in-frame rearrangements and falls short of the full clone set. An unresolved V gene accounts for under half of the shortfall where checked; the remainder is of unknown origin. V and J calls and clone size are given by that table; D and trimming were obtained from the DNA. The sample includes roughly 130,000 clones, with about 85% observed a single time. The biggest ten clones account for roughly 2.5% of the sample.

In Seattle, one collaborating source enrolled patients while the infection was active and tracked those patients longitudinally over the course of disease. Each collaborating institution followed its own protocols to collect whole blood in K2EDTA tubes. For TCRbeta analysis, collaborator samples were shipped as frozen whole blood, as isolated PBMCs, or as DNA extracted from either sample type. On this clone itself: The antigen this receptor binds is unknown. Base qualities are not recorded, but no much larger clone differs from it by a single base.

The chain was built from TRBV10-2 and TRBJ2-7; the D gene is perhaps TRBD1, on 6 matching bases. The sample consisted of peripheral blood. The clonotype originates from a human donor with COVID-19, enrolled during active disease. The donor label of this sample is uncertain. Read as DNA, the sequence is TGCGCCAGCAGTTCTGCAGGGGCCTACGAGCAGTACTTC. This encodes CASSSAGAYEQYF.